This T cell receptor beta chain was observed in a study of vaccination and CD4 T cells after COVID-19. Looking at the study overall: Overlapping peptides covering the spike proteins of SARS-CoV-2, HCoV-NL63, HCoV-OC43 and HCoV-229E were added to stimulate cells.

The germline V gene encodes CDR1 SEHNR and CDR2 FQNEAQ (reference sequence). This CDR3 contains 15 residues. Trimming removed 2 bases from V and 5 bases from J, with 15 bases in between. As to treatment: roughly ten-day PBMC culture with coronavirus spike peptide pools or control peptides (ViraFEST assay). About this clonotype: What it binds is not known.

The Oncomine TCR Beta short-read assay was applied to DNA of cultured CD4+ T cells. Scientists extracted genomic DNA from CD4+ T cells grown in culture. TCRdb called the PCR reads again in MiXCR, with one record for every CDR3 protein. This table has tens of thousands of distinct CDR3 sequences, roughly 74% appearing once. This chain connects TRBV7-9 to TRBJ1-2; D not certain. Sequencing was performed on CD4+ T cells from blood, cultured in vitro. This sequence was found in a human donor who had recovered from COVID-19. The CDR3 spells CASSLRFSGEYGYTF. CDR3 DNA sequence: TGTGCCAGCAGCTTACGGTTTTCAGGAGAATATGGCTACACCTTC.